This TCR beta chain was profiled in a study of blood T cells in healthy people across ages. Primers used in a second PCR of about 7 to 12 cycles were a sample-barcoded 5' primer and a J-beta primer mix. Samples each returned at least 3 million CDR3-containing paired-end reads. TCRdb fed the 5' RACE reads into MiXCR, producing one record per CDR3 protein. The data show 1,500,000 or so distinct CDR3 sequences, around 59% seen once. The CDR3 spans 16 residues. The germline CDR1 and CDR2 sequences are LGHNA and YNFKEQ. V gave up 0 bases and J gave up 9 bases, with 18 bases separating them. This clonotype was recorded a few times.

The clonotype originates from a man aged 18 to 29 in good health. The sequencing sample was made of blood. This sequence joins TRBV4-2 and TRBJ2-1; D perhaps matches TRBD1 (5 bases). The CDR3 DNA is TGTGCCAGCAGCCAAGACATGTCGGTAGGGGCGGCTGAGCAGTTCTTC. It specifies CASSQDMSVGAAEQFF.